This TCR beta chain was recorded in a study of blood T cell repertoires in COVID-19. Enrolled through a virtual design, the participants were between roughly 18 and 89 years of age and came from about two dozen US areas. Participants reported their clinical history, and cohort assignment relied on those reports. In the original processing: For nucleated cells, counts were estimated from reference gene primer amplification. Clones were sequenced by immunoSEQ multiplex PCR, and TCRdb holds only the in-frame ones, with some missing. The V and J calls and the clone size are those of that table, but D and trimming were determined from the DNA. This table has 250,000 or so clones, approximately 89% appearing once. The receptor was isolated from a woman aged 35 to 49 who had been exposed to COVID-19. The sequencing input was PBMCs or T cells enriched from blood (not recorded which).

The CDR3, as DNA: TGTGCCAGCAGTGAGGACAGGGGGAAAAATCAGCCCCAGCATTTT. It specifies CASSEDRGKNQPQHF. The chain joins TRBV2 to TRBJ1-5; 10 nucleotides line up with TRBD1. CDR1 and CDR2 from the germline V gene are SNHLY and FYNNEI. The CDR3 totals 15 residues. V trimming: 3 bases; J trimming: 4 bases; junction bases outside the gene matches: 3.